These 28 T cell receptor beta chains were sequenced from one sample in a study of CD8 T cells in ankylosing spondylitis. One entry per CDR3 protein, called by TCRdb with MiXCR from the 5' RACE reads. This repertoire shows about 200,000 distinct CDR3 sequences, 9.5% to 15% found once; its top ten account for 15% to 20%. The sequencing sample was made of blood, either unsorted or a sorted T cell fraction (not recorded which). These receptors were taken from a male donor with ankylosing spondylitis or in good health (not recorded which).

The V call is TRBV5-1, the J call TRBJ2-7; no clear D. The CDR3 is made up of 13 amino acids. The V and J ends lost 2 bases and 3 bases respectively, with 9 bases between them. The germline gives CDR1 SGHRS, CDR2 YFSETQ. The DNA of the CDR3 is TGCGCCAGCAGCTTCGAAGTAGGCTACGAGCAGTACTTC. It codes for CASSFEVGYEQYF.

This clonotype was observed a handful of times. The chain combines TRBV30 with TRBJ2-7; D gene unclear. The germline gives CDR1 GTSNPN, CDR2 SVGIG (reference sequence). The CDR3 sequence is 12 residues long. V lost 0 bases and J lost 3, with 6 bases in between. Here the CDR3 DNA reads TGTGCCTGGAGTGTAGGGCACTACGAGCAGTACTTC. As protein: CAWSVGHYEQYF.

Ten or more counts support this clonotype. The CDR3 DNA follows: TGCGCCAGCAGCTTGGAGGGGGGGCAGACCTACGAGCAGTACTTC. Its translation is CASSLEGGQTYEQYF. The gene calls are TRBV5-1 and TRBJ2-7; maybe TRBD2 (7 bases). This CDR3 has 15 amino acids. V shed 0 bases and J shed 2 bases, with 12 bases lying between them. CDR1 is SGHRS and CDR2 is YFSETQ in the germline V gene. The full variable domain, its missing parts supplied by reference TRBV5-1 and TRBJ2-7, is KAGVTQTPRYLIKTRGQQVTLSCSPISGHRSVSWYQQTPGQGLQFLFEYFSETQRNKGNFPGRFSGRQFSNSRSEMNVSTLELGDSALYLCASSLEGGQTYEQYFGPGTRLTVT.

The chain carries TRBV29-1 and TRBJ2-7; D not certain. V lost 4 bases, J lost 5 bases, and 18 bases lay in between. The CDR3 is 14 residues long. Germline values: CDR1 SQVTM, CDR2 ANQGSEA. Here the CDR3 DNA reads TGCAGCGTTGGGGGTTCGAACGAGCTTGACGAGCAGTACTTC. Protein product: CSVGGSNELDEQYF.

This clonotype was counted ten times or more. The chain joins TRBV4-1 to TRBJ1-4; D is unclear. The V gene's germline CDR1 is MGHRA and CDR2 YSYEKL. The CDR3 length is 14 residues. Trimming pared 4 bases from V and 8 bases from J, leaving 14 bases between. CDR3: CASSPRTGSEKLFF. In nucleotides, the CDR3 is TGCGCCAGCAGCCCTCGGACGGGGAGCGAAAAACTGTTTTTT.

There are a few counts of this clonotype. The chain has TRBV6-1 and TRBJ2-4; 9 bases are shared with TRBD1. Unmatched junction bases numbered 8, after V lost 7 bases and J lost 4 bases. Germline lookup yields CDR1 MNHNS and CDR2 SASEGT. The CDR3 covers 15 residues. The CDR3 DNA is TGTGCCAGCATAAACAGGGGGCAAGTGAAAAACATTCAGTACTTC. Translation: CASINRGQVKNIQYF.

The CDR3, as DNA: TGTGCCAGCAGTTTAAAACCCAATGAGCAGTTCTTC. Its translation: CASSLKPNEQFF. The V call is TRBV12-3 or TRBV12-4, the J call TRBJ2-1; no clear D. V shed 2 bases and J shed 6 bases, with 5 bases lying between them. The CDR3 extends over 12 amino acids.

The J gene is TRBJ2-3, the V gene TRBV4-1; possibly TRBD1 or TRBD2 for D (5 bases each). In germline, CDR1 is MGHRA, CDR2 YSYEKL. V was shortened by 1 base and J by 4 bases, with 9 bases between the two germline ends. The CDR3 length is 14 residues. CDR3 sequence reads: CASSQVLGADTQYF. CDR3 sequence (DNA): TGCGCCAGCAGCCAAGTCCTGGGGGCAGATACGCAGTATTTT.

This clonotype came up a few times. The chain joins TRBV7-9 to TRBJ2-1, with 10 bases lining up with TRBD2. The CDR3 is made up of 15 amino acids. Losses at the gene ends were 7 bases for V and 8 bases for J; bases not matched to a gene: 11. Germline-derived CDR1 and CDR2 are SEHNR and FQNEAQ (reference sequence). CDR3 amino acids: CASKGLAHLGDEQFF. In nucleotides, the CDR3 is TGTGCCAGCAAGGGACTAGCGCACCTAGGGGATGAGCAGTTCTTC.

This clonotype was counted between two and nine times. The chain couples TRBV7-8 to TRBJ1-5; D uncertain. This CDR3 is built from 15 residues. V dropped 8 bases and J dropped 1 base, with 15 bases sitting between them. Germline CDR1 SGHVS, CDR2 FQNEAQ. The CDR3 sequence is CASATGQGSNQPQHF. For the CDR3, the DNA is TGTGCCAGCGCGACCGGGCAAGGGAGCAATCAGCCCCAGCATTTT.

The table lists this clonotype with a few counts. Sequence at one end of the junction differs from germline and may be a read error. The chain couples TRBV5-1 to TRBJ2-3; 8 bases are shared with TRBD2. Germline CDR1 is SGHRS and CDR2 is YFSETQ. The CDR3 sequence is 16 residues long. The CDR3 DNA follows: TGCGCCAGCACCTTGGGGGCGGGGGGCATTCCAGATACGCAGTATTTT. It specifies CASTLGAGGIPDTQYF.

The chain combines TRBV18 with TRBJ2-1, with 14 bases fitting TRBD2. Germline V gene data show CDR1 as KGHSH and CDR2 as LQKENI. V gave up 4 bases and J gave up 7 bases; unmatched junction bases: 9. This CDR3 region has 17 residues. CDR3 region: CASSLGTSGSNRNEQFF. The CDR3, as DNA: TGTGCCAGCTCACTTGGGACTAGCGGGAGCAATAGGAATGAGCAGTTCTTC. The full variable domain, with the rest looked up from reference TRBV18 and TRBJ2-1, is NAGVMQNPRHLVRRRGQEARLRCSPMKGHSHVYWYRQLPEEGLKFMVYLQKENIIDESGMPKERFSAEFPKEGPSILRIQQVVRGDSAAYFCASSLGTSGSNRNEQFFGPGTRLTVL.

DNA for the CDR3: TGCGCCAGCCAGTCCGGATCCGGGGAGCTGTTTTTT. It codes for CASQSGSGELFF. V gene TRBV10-2 combines with J gene TRBJ2-2, with D hard to call. Germline CDR1 and CDR2: WSHSY and SAAADI. V was cut by 8 bases and J by 6 bases, with 10 bases left in between. The CDR3 sequence is 12 residues long.

The rearrangement links TRBV2 to TRBJ2-7; TRBD1 matches at 7 bases. CDR1 SNHLY and CDR2 FYNNEI come from the germline V gene. Trimming took 5 bases from V and 2 from J; bases not matched to a gene: 3. The CDR3 contains 13 residues. The CDR3 sequence: CASSQTGTYEQYF. The DNA for the CDR3 is TGTGCCAGCAGTCAGACAGGGACCTACGAGCAGTACTTC.

This clonotype was counted between two and nine times. V gene TRBV11-2 combines with J gene TRBJ2-7; D ambiguous. There are 13 residues in the CDR3. V was cut by 7 bases and J by 3 bases, with 13 bases left in between. Germline V gene lookup returns CDR1 SGHAT and CDR2 FQNNGV. The CDR3 DNA reads as TGTGCCAGCACCTCGGACGGATTCTACGAGCAGTACTTC. The encoded protein is CASTSDGFYEQYF.

In the case of this clonotype: Because the CDR3 is missing its conserved closing phenylalanine or tryptophan, this is likely a read error. This chain links TRBV14 with TRBJ1-1; D is undetermined. The CDR3 length is 12 residues. Germline loops: CDR1 SGHDN, CDR2 FVKESK. Trimming shortened V by 1 base and J by 6 bases, and 6 bases separated the two germline ends. CDR3 in amino acids: CASSQAPSEAFL. The CDR3, as DNA: TGTGCCAGCAGCCAAGCTCCCTCTGAAGCTTTCTTA.

This clonotype was observed many times. The CDR3 nucleotides read TGTGCCAGCAGTTTAGCCGGCCAGGGGCCCTACAATGAGCAGTTCTTC. Residues: CASSLAGQGPYNEQFF. The rearrangement links TRBV12-3 or TRBV12-4 to TRBJ2-1; D might be TRBD1 (6 bases). This CDR3 contains 16 residues. V was shortened by 0 bases and J by 2 bases, with 11 bases between the two germline ends.

There are a few counts of this clonotype. This chain joins TRBV27 and TRBJ2-3, with unresolved D. Trimming took off 3 bases at V and 2 bases at J, with 9 bases between the two ends. Germline assignment: CDR1 MNHEY and CDR2 SMNVEV (reference sequence). CDR3 size: 14 residues. The CDR3 bases are TGTGCCAGCAGTTTGTACAGCCTCACAGATACGCAGTATTTT. Protein: CASSLYSLTDTQYF.

The genes are TRBV30 and TRBJ2-7, with D maybe TRBD1 (6 bases). The CDR3 is made up of 13 amino acids. The germline V gene has CDR1 GTSNPN and CDR2 SVGIG (reference sequence). Trimming removed 5 bases at V and 4 bases at J, with 15 bases between. CDR3 bases: TGTGCCTGGGCGGCAGGGGTAGGTTACGAGCAGTACTTC. The encoded protein is CAWAAGVGYEQYF.

This clonotype was seen only a few times. The rearrangement uses TRBV7-2 and TRBJ2-7, with 8 bases lining up with TRBD1. Trimming removed 6 bases from V and 3 bases from J; junction bases left unmatched: 13. CDR1 and CDR2 (germline): SGHTA, FQGNSA. The CDR3 length is 16 residues. This chain's CDR3 is CASSLLQGAFHYEQYF. The CDR3 region has the DNA TGTGCCAGCAGTCTTCTGCAGGGGGCCTTTCACTACGAGCAGTACTTC.

This clonotype was counted a few times. The chain combines TRBV5-1 with TRBJ1-1; no firm D call. CDR3 length: 15 amino acids. Germline values: CDR1 SGHRS, CDR2 YFSETQ. The V end was cut by 0 bases, the J end by 3 bases, with 12 bases between. The CDR3 region has the DNA TGCGCCAGCAGCTTGGCCGGGAGGGTTGACACTGAAGCTTTCTTT. Amino acids: CASSLAGRVDTEAFF.

V is TRBV4-2 and J is TRBJ2-5; D not certain. The CDR3 is 15 amino acids. V gave up 3 bases and J gave up 1 base, with 12 bases separating them. Per the germline V gene, CDR1 is LGHNA and CDR2 is YNFKEQ. The CDR3 bases are TGTGCCAGCAGCCACAATGGGGTAATCCAAGAGACCCAGTACTTC. Its translation is CASSHNGVIQETQYF.

This chain links TRBV5-1 with TRBJ2-2; TRBD2 matches 9 bases. The junction had 13 bases not matched to a gene; V was cut back by 3 bases and J by 1 base. The CDR3 contains 19 residues. Looked up from germline, CDR1 is SGHRS and CDR2 is YFSETQ. CDR3 DNA: TGCGCCAGCAGCTGGATAACTAGCGGGCCGGAGGAGAACACCGGGGAGCTGTTTTTT. Translation gives CASSWITSGPEENTGELFF.

This clonotype has at least ten counts. V usage is TRBV12-3 or TRBV12-4 and J usage is TRBJ2-5; D gene ambiguous. V was shortened by 3 bases and J by 2 bases, with 10 bases between the two germline ends. The CDR3 length is 14 residues. The CDR3 DNA sequence: TGTGCCAGCAGTTTGGTGTCAGTACAAGAGACCCAGTACTTC. Amino acids: CASSLVSVQETQYF.

V and J are TRBV3-2 and TRBJ2-2; the D call of TRBD1 is as the table states it, not checked on the DNA. TRBV3-2 is described as a pseudogene. The CDR3 extends over 18 amino acids. The CDR3 sequence: CATCKVGQGVRDTGELFF. In nucleotides, the CDR3 is TGTGCCACCTGCAAAGTAGGACAGGGGGTTCGGGACACCGGGGAGCTGTTTTTT.

This rearrangement joins TRBV2 to TRBJ2-7, with D possibly TRBD2 on 5 matching bases. This CDR3 spans 14 amino acids. Per germline, CDR1 SNHLY and CDR2 FYNNEI. Trimming stripped 8 bases from V and 0 bases from J, with 14 bases between. In DNA, the CDR3 is TGTGCCAGCGGGGAGACTTTTAGCTCCTACGAGCAGTACTTC. Its protein is CASGETFSSYEQYF.

This clonotype has a handful of counts. The V and J genes are TRBV12-3 or TRBV12-4 and TRBJ2-1, with D tentatively TRBD1 or TRBD2 (6 bases each). V shed 3 bases and J shed 8 bases, with 23 bases lying between them. This CDR3 is built from 17 residues. The CDR3 here is CASSFGAGQPPSYEQFF. Written as DNA, the CDR3 is TGTGCCAGCAGTTTTGGGGCGGGACAACCACCTTCCTATGAGCAGTTCTTC.

This clonotype was picked up a small number of times. The chain is built from TRBV30 and TRBJ2-1, with D tentatively TRBD1 (6 bases). The V gene lost 4 bases and the J gene lost 4 bases, with 8 bases spanning the gap. Germline V CDR1 and CDR2: GTSNPN, SVGIG (reference sequence). CDR3 length equals 12 residues. CDR3 nucleotides: TGTGCCTGGACCGACAGGTACAATGAGCAGTTCTTC. Its protein product is CAWTDRYNEQFF.